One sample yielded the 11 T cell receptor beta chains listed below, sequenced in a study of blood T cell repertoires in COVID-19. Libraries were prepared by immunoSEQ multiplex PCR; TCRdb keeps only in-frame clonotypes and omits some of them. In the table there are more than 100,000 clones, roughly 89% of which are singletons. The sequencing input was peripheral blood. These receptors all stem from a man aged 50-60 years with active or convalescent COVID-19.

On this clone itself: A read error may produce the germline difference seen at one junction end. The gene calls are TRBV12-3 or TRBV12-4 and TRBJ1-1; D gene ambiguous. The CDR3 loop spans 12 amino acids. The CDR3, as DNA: TGTGCCAGCAGCCCCACGCCAGCGGCGATCGCTTTT. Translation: CASSPTPAAIAF.

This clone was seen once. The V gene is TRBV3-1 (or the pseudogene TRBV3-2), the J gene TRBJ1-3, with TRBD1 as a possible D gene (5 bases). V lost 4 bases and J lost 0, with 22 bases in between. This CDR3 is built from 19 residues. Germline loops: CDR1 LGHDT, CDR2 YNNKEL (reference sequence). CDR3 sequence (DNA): TGTGCCAGCAGCCGCGATATAGGTAGGGGATGGAACTCTGGAAACACCATATATTTT. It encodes CASSRDIGRGWNSGNTIYF.

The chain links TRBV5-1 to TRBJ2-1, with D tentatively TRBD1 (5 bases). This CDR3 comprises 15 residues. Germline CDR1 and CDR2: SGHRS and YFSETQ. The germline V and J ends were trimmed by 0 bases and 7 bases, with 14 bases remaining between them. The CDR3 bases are TGCGCCAGCAGCTTGGAACATCCAGGGCTGAATGAGCAGTTCTTC. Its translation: CASSLEHPGLNEQFF.

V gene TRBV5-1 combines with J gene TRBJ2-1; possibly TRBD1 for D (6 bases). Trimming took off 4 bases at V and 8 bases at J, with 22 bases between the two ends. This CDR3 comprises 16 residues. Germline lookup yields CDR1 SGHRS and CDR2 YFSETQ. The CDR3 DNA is TGCGCCAGCAGCAAACAGGTTGGGGGCACCGTACATGAGCAGTTCTTC. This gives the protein CASSKQVGGTVHEQFF. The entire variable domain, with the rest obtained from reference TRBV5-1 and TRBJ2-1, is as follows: KAGVTQTPRYLIKTRGQQVTLSCSPISGHRSVSWYQQTPGQGLQFLFEYFSETQRNKGNFPGRFSGRQFSNSRSEMNVSTLELGDSALYLCASSKQVGGTVHEQFFGPGTRLTVL.

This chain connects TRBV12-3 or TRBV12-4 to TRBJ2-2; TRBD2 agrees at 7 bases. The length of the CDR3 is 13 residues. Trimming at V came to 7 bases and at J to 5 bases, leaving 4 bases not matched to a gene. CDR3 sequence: CASTTGGTGELFF. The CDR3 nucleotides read TGTGCCAGCACTACGGGGGGAACCGGGGAGCTGTTTTTT.

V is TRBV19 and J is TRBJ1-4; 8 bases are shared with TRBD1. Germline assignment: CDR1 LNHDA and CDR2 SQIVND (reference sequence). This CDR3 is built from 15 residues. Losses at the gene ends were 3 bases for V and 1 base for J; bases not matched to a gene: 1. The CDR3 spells CASSMGTGTNEKLFF. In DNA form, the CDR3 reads TGTGCCAGTAGTATGGGGACAGGAACTAATGAAAAACTGTTTTTT.

CDR3: CASSEMSQGSQPQHF. DNA of the CDR3: TGTGCCAGCAGTGAAATGAGCCAGGGAAGTCAGCCCCAGCATTTT. The chain combines TRBV6-1 with TRBJ1-5; maybe TRBD1 (5 bases). This CDR3 region has 15 residues. Germline V gene data show CDR1 as MNHNS and CDR2 as SASEGT. Trimming removed 2 bases from V and 6 bases from J, with 14 bases in between.

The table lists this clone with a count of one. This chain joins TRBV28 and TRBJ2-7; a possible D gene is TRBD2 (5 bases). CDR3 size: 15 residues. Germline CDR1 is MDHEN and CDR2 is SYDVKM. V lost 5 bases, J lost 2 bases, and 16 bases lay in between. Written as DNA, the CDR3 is TGTGCCAGCAGTGGAGGACTTTCGCGCCCCTACGAGCAGTACTTC. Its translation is CASSGGLSRPYEQYF.

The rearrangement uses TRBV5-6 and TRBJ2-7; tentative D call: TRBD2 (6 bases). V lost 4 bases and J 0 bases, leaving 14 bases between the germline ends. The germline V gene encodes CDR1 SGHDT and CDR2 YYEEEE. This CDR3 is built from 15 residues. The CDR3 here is CASSRRGIYSYEQYF. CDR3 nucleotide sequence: TGTGCCAGCAGCCGCCGCGGGATTTACTCCTACGAGCAGTACTTC.

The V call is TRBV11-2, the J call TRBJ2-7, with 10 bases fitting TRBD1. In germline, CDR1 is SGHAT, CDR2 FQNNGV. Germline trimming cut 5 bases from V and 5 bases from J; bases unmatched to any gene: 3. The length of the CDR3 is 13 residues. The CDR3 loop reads CASSTGTGDEQYF. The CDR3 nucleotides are TGTGCCAGCAGCACCGGGACAGGGGACGAGCAGTACTTC.

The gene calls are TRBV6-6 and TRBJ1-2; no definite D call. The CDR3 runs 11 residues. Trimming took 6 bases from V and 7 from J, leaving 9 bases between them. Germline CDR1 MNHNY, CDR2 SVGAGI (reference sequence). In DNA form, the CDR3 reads TGTGCCAGCAGCTGGGCCTCTGGCTACACCTTC. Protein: CASSWASGYTF.